This TCR beta chain originates from a study of T cells in Graves' hyperthyroidism and ophthalmopathy. CDR1 and CDR2 (germline): SGHAT, FQNNGV. The CDR3 runs to 15 residues. V lost 5 bases, J lost 4 bases, and 17 bases lay in between. RNA transcripts provided the source from which TCR beta CDR3 regions were amplified. The HTBI primer set was used in a first-round RT-PCR of the TCR CDR3. Via MiXCR, TCRdb re-called the multiplex PCR reads, giving one row per CDR3 protein. The sample lists roughly 710,000 distinct CDR3 sequences; 30% to 40% were seen once. A few counts support this clonotype. The chain recombines TRBV11-2 with TRBJ1-2; D is ambiguous. The sequence derives from a woman between 40 and 55 years old with Graves' hyperthyroidism. Sequencing used blood. CDR3 protein: CASSQVEGGFYGYTF. DNA for the CDR3: TGTGCCAGCAGCCAAGTGGAGGGAGGGTTCTATGGCTACACCTTC.